The text below deals with one T cell receptor (beta chain). Its cognate antigen is unknown. Assay used: immunoSEQ multiplex PCR; TCRdb lists only in-frame clones, some missing. Among about 15,000 clones listed, approximately 89% were seen once. This sample was included in a study of T cells in localized non-small cell lung cancer. Study results and limitations: Peak T cell clonality was found in uninvolved adjacent lung, exceeding tumor. Heterogeneity cannot be ruled out, as sequencing used one tumor region only.

The sample consisted of peripheral blood mononuclear cells, taken before any cancer treatment. The clonotype was recovered from a male donor older than 55 with stage II lung adenocarcinoma.

CDR3 in amino acids: CASSLSGGGEQFF. The CDR3 nucleotides are TGTGCCAGCAGCTTGAGTGGCGGGGGTGAGCAGTTCTTC. The rearrangement uses TRBV5-6 and TRBJ2-1, with 7 bases fitting TRBD2. CDR1 and CDR2 (germline): SGHDT, YYEEEE. The CDR3 spans 13 residues. Trimming took 1 base from V and 9 from J; bases not matched to a gene: 4.